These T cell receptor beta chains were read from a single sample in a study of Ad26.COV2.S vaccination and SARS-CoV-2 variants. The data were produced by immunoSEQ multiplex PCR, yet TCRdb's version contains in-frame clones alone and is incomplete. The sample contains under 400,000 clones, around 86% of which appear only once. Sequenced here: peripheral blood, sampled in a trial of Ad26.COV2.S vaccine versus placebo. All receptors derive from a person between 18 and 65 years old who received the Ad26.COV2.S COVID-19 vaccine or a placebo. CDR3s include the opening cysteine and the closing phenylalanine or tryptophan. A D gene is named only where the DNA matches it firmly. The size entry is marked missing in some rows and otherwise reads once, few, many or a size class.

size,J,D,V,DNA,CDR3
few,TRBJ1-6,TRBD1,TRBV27,TGTGCCAGCAGTTTGGGGACAGGGTTGAATTCACCCCTCCACTTT,CASSLGTGLNSPLHF
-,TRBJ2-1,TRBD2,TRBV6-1,TGTGCCAGCAGTGGGACTAGCGGGGGGATTTACAATGAGCAGTTCTTC,CASSGTSGGIYNEQFF
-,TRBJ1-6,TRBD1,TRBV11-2,TGTGCCAGCAGCTTAGATTTTTCCTACGACAGGGAGAGGGAAACCCTCCACTTT,CASSLDFSYDRERETLHF
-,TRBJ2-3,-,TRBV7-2,TGTGCCAGCAGCTTGACCCGGGTTCGAGGCACAGATACGCAGTATTTT,CASSLTRVRGTDTQYF
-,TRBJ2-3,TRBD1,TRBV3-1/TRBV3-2,TGTGCCAGCAGCCTTGGACAGGGGGCAGATACGCAGTATTTT,CASSLGQGADTQYF
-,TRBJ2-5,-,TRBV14,TGTGCCAGCAGCCAAGGTTCAGGGATAGAGACCCAGTACTTC,CASSQGSGIETQYF
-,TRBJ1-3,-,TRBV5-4,TGTGCCAGCAGCCCCGCGCTTGGAAACACCATATATTTT,CASSPALGNTIYF
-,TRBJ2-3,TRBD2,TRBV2,TGTGCCAGCAGTACTCGGGGGGGCAAAGATACGCAGTATTTT,CASSTRGGKDTQYF
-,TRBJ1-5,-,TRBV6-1,TGTGCCAGCAGTGAGGGGGAGTTTCTAAGCAATCAGCCCCAGCATTTT,CASSEGEFLSNQPQHF
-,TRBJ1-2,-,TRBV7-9,TGTGCCAGCAGCTTAGATGGGCCAAGTGGCTACACCTTC,CASSLDGPSGYTF
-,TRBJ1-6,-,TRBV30,TGTGCCTGGAGTGTAGCCAAGGGAAGACATTCACCCCTCCACTTT,CAWSVAKGRHSPLHF
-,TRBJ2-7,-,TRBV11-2,TGTGCCAGCAGCCCCCGGACGGAGAGCTCCTACGAGCAGTACTTC,CASSPRTESSYEQYF
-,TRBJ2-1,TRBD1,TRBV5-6,TGTGCCAGCAGCGTTTACAGGGGGTCAGGATTTGAGCAGTTCTTC,CASSVYRGSGFEQFF
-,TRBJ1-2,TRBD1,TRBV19,TGTGCCAGTAGTACAGGGGGCGCTTATGGCTACACCTTC,CASSTGGAYGYTF
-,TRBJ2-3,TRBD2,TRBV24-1,TGTGCCACCAGTGACCCTAGCGGGGGGTTCACAGATACGCAGTATTTT,CATSDPSGGFTDTQYF
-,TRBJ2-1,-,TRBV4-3,TGCGCCAGCAGCCAAGGCAGGAGGGCCCCACACAATGAGCAGTTCTTC,CASSQGRRAPHNEQFF
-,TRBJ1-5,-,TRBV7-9,TGTGCCAGCAGCATAGACAGGATACAGCCCCAGCATTTT,CASSIDRIQPQHF
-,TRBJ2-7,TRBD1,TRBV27,TGTGCCAGCAGTTTGTCCGGGACAGGCCGACTGGGGCAGTACTTC,CASSLSGTGRLGQYF